The clone carrying this T cell receptor (beta chain) was found many times. The data were taken from a study of blood T cell repertoires in COVID-19. Study-level information: PBMCs, B-cell-depleted T cells, or T cells provided the cDNA or gDNA that made up the material.

In the authors' methods: Researchers report that nucleated cell counts were estimated from reference gene primer amplification. Assay used: immunoSEQ multiplex PCR; TCRdb lists only in-frame clones, some missing. V and J calls and clone size follow that table, whereas D and trimming were derived from the DNA. Of about 220,000 clones in the sample, more than 75% were seen once. This sequence originates from a man aged 40-49 years with active or convalescent COVID-19. Input material: peripheral blood.

The CDR3 bases are TGTGCCAGCAGCTTACTAATAACAGGGGGGCCCTACGAGCAGTACTTC. Amino acid sequence: CASSLLITGGPYEQYF. The chain joins TRBV7-2 to TRBJ2-7; 8 nucleotides line up with TRBD1. Germline loops: CDR1 SGHTA, CDR2 FQGNSA. CDR3 length: 16 residues. J was trimmed by 2 bases and V by 2 bases; bases with no gene match: 8. The full variable domain, its missing parts supplied by reference TRBV7-2 and TRBJ2-7, is GAGVSQSPSNKVTEKGKDVELRCDPISGHTALYWYRQSLGQGLEFLIYFQGNSAPDKSGLPSDRFSAERTGGSVSTLTIQRTQQEDSAVYLCASSLLITGGPYEQYFGPGTRLTVT.